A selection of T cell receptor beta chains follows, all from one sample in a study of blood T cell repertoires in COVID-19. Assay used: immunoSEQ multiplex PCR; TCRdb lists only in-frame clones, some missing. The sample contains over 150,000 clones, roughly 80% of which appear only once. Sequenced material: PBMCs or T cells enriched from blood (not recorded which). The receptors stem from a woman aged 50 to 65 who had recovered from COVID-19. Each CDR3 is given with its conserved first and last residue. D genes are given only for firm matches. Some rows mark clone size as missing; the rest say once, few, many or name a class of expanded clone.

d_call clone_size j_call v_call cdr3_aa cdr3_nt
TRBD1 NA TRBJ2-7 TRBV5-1 CASSFRTGYEQYF TGCGCCAGCAGCTTTCGGACAGGCTACGAGCAGTACTTC
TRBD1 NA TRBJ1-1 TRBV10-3 CAIRKSGQGNTEAFF TGTGCCATCAGAAAATCGGGACAGGGCAACACTGAAGCTTTCTTT
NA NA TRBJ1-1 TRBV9 CASSVEDSTEAFF TGTGCCAGCAGCGTAGAGGACAGCACTGAAGCTTTCTTT
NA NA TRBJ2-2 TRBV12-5 CASGLWEPGVGPGFGLTGELFF TGTGCTAGTGGTTTGTGGGAGCCGGGAGTTGGTCCGGGATTTGGGCTCACCGGGGAGCTGTTTTTT
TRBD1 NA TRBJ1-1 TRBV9 CASSLTGRNTEAFF TGTGCCAGCAGCTTGACAGGGAGGAACACTGAAGCTTTCTTT
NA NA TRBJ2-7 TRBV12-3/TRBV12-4 CASRLTQGDEQYF TGTGCCAGCAGATTGACACAGGGCGACGAGCAGTACTTC
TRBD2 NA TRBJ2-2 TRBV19 CASSMSGRAGELFF TGTGCCAGTAGTATGAGCGGGAGGGCCGGGGAGCTGTTTTTT
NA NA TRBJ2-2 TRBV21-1 CASSNPPRGMDTGELFF TGTGCCAGCAGCAACCCCCCTCGGGGTATGGACACCGGGGAGCTGTTTTTT
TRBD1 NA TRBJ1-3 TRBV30 CAWSLGQASGNTIYF TGTGCCTGGAGTCTGGGACAGGCATCTGGAAACACCATATATTTT
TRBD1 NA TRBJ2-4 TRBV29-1 CSVGTGWGIQYF TGCAGCGTTGGGACAGGGTGGGGTATTCAGTACTTC
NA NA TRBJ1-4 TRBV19 CASRLAPLNEKLFF TGTGCCAGCCGTCTAGCACCGCTGAATGAAAAACTGTTTTTT
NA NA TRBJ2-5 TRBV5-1 CASSLGVQQETQYF TGCGCCAGCAGCTTGGGTGTTCAACAAGAGACCCAGTACTTC
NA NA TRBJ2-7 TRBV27 CASSLSPASYEQYF TGTGCCAGCAGTTTATCGCCAGCGTCCTACGAGCAGTACTTC
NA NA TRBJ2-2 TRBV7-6 CASSSRDSPPGELFF TGTGCCAGCAGCTCAAGAGACAGCCCGCCCGGGGAGCTGTTTTTT
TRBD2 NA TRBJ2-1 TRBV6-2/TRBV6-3 CASSPEASGGYNEQFF TGTGCCAGCAGTCCCGAAGCTAGCGGGGGCTACAATGAGCAGTTCTTC
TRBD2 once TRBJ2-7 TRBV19 CASSISAGAYSYEQYF TGTGCCAGTAGTATTTCCGCGGGAGCTTACTCCTACGAGCAGTACTTC
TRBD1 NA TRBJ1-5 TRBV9 CASRATGQAINQPQHF TGTGCCAGCAGAGCAACCGGACAGGCAATCAATCAGCCCCAGCATTTT
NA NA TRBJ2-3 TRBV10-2 CASQTGMATDTQYF TGCGCCAGCCAAACAGGGATGGCGACAGATACGCAGTATTTT
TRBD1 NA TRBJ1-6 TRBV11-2 CASSLRQGDVNSPLHF TGTGCCAGCAGCCTTCGGCAGGGGGATGTAAATTCACCCCTCCACTTT
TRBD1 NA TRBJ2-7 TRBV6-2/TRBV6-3 CASSKRGQPLVPEATYEQYF TGTGCCAGCAGTAAGAGGGGACAGCCCCTAGTCCCCGAGGCCACCTACGAGCAGTACTTC
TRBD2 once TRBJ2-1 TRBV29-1 CSVGTSGRAYGEQFF TGCAGCGTGGGAACTAGCGGGAGGGCCTATGGTGAGCAGTTCTTC
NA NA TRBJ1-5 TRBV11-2 CASSPGVEQPQHF TGTGCCAGCAGCCCGGGGGTGGAACAGCCCCAGCATTTT